This T cell receptor beta chain was retrieved from a study of blood T cell repertoires in COVID-19. The CDR3 has 13 residues. Germline trimming cut 6 bases from V and 8 bases from J; bases unmatched to any gene: 5. The assay was immunoSEQ multiplex PCR, and TCRdb's table has in-frame clones only and misses some. The table has 150,000 to 200,000 clones, around four fifths seen once. The chain is built from TRBV12-3 or TRBV12-4 and TRBJ2-2; the match to TRBD1 covers 8 bases. The specimen was peripheral blood. This TCR derives from a woman in her 30s with acute or convalescent COVID-19. The CDR3, as DNA: TGTGCCAGCAGCAAGGGACAGGTTGGGGAGCTGTTTTTT. Translating it yields CASSKGQVGELFF.